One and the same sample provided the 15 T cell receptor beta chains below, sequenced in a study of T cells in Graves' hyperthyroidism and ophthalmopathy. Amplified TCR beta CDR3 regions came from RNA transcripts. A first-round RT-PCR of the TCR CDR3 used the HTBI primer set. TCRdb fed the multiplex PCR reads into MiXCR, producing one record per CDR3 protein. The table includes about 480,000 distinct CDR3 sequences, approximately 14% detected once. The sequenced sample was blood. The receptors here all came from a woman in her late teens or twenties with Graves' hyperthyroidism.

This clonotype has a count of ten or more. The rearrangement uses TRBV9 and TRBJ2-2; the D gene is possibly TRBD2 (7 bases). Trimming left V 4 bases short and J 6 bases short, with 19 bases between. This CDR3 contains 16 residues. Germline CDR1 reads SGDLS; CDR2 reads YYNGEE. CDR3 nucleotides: TGTGCCAGCAGCCCAGGGGAGGGAGGCCCCCCCGGGGAGCTGTTTTTT. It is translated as CASSPGEGGPPGELFF.

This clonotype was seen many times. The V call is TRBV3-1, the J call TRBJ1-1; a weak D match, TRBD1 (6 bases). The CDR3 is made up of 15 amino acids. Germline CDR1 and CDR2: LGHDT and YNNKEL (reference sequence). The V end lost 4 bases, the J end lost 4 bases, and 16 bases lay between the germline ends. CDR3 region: CASSPLQGMRTEAFF. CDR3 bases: TGTGCCAGCAGCCCCTTACAGGGAATGCGCACTGAAGCTTTCTTT.

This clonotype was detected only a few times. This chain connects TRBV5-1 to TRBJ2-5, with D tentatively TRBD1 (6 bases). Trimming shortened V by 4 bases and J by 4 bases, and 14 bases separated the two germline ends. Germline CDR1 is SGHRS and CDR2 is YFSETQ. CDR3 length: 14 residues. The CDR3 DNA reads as TGCGCCAGCAGCGTCGGGGCAGGGGCAGAGACCCAGTACTTC. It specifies CASSVGAGAETQYF. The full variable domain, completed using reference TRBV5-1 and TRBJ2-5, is KAGVTQTPRYLIKTRGQQVTLSCSPISGHRSVSWYQQTPGQGLQFLFEYFSETQRNKGNFPGRFSGRQFSNSRSEMNVSTLELGDSALYLCASSVGAGAETQYFGPGTRLLVL.

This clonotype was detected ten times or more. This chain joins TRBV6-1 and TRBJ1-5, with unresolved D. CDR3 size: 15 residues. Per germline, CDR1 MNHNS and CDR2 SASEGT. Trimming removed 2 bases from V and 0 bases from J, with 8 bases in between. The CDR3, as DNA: TGTGCCAGCAGTGAATGGGCAGATAGCAATCAGCCCCAGCATTTT. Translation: CASSEWADSNQPQHF.

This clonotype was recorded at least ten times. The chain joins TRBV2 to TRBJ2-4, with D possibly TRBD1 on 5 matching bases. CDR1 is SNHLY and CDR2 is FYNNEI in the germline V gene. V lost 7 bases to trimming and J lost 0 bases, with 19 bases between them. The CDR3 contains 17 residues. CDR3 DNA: TGTGCCAGCATCGGGCAGGGTGGTCTGTTAGCCAAAAACATTCAGTACTTC. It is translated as CASIGQGGLLAKNIQYF.

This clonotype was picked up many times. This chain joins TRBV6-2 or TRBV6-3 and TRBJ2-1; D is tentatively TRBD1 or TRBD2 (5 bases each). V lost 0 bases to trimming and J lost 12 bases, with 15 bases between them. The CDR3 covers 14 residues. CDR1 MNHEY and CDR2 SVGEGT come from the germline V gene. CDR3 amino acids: CASSYSTIGARQFF. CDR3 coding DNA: TGTGCCAGCAGTTACTCGACTATCGGGGCCCGGCAGTTCTTC.

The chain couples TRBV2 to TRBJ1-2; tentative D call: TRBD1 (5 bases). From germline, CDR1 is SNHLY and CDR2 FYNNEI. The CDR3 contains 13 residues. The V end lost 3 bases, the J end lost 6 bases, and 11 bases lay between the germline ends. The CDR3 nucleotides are TGTGCCAGCAGTGATTACAGGACGGATGGCTACACCTTC. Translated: CASSDYRTDGYTF.

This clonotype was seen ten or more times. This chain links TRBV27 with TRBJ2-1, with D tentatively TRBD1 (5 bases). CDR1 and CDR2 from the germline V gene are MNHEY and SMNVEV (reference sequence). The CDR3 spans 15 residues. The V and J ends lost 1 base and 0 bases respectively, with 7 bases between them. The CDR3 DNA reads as TGTGCCAGCAGTTTATGCGACAGCTCCTACAATGAGCAGTTCTTC. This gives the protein CASSLCDSSYNEQFF.

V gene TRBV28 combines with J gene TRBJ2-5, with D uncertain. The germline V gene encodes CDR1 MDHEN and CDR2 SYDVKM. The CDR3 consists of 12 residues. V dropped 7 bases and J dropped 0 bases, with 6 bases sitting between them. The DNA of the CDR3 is TGTGCCAGCATTTCCAACCAAGAGACCCAGTACTTC. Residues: CASISNQETQYF.

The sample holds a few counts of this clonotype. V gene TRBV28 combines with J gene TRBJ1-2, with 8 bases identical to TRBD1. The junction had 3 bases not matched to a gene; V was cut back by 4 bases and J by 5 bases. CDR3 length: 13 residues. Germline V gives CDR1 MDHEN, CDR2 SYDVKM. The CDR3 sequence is CASSSTGAYGYTF. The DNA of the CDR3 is TGTGCCAGCAGTTCGACAGGGGCTTATGGCTACACCTTC.

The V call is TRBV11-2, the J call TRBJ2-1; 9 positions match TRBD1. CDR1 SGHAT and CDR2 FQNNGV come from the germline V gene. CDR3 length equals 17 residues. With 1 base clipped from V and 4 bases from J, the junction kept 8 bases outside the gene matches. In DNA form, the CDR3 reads TGTGCCAGCAGCTTAGCTTTCCGGGACAGGGTTTACAATGAGCAGTTCTTC. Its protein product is CASSLAFRDRVYNEQFF.

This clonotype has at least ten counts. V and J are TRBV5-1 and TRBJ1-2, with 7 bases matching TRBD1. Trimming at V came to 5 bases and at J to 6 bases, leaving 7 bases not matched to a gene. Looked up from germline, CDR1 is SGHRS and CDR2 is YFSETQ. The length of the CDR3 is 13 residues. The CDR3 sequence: CASRRQGRDGYTF. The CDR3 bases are TGCGCCAGCAGAAGACAGGGAAGAGATGGCTACACCTTC. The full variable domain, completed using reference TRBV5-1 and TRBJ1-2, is KAGVTQTPRYLIKTRGQQVTLSCSPISGHRSVSWYQQTPGQGLQFLFEYFSETQRNKGNFPGRFSGRQFSNSRSEMNVSTLELGDSALYLCASRRQGRDGYTFGSGTRLTVV.

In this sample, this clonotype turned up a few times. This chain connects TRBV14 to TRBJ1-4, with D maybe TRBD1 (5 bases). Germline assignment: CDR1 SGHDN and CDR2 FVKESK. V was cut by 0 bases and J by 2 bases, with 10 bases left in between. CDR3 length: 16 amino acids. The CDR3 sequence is CASSQDGRVTNEKLFF. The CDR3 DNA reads TGTGCCAGCAGCCAAGATGGCAGGGTCACTAATGAAAAACTGTTTTTT.

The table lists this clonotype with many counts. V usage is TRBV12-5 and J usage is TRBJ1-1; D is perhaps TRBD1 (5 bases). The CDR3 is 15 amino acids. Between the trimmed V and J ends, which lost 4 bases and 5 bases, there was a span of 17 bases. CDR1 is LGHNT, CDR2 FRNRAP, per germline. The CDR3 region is CASGSWTLGRTEAFF. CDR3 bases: TGTGCTAGTGGTTCTTGGACATTGGGCAGGACTGAAGCTTTCTTT.

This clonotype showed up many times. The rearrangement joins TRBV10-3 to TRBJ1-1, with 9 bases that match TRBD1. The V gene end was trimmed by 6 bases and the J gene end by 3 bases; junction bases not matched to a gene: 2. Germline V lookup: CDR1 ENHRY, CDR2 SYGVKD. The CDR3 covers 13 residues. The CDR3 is CAIRDRGYTEAFF. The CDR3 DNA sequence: TGTGCCATCAGGGACAGGGGCTACACTGAAGCTTTCTTT.